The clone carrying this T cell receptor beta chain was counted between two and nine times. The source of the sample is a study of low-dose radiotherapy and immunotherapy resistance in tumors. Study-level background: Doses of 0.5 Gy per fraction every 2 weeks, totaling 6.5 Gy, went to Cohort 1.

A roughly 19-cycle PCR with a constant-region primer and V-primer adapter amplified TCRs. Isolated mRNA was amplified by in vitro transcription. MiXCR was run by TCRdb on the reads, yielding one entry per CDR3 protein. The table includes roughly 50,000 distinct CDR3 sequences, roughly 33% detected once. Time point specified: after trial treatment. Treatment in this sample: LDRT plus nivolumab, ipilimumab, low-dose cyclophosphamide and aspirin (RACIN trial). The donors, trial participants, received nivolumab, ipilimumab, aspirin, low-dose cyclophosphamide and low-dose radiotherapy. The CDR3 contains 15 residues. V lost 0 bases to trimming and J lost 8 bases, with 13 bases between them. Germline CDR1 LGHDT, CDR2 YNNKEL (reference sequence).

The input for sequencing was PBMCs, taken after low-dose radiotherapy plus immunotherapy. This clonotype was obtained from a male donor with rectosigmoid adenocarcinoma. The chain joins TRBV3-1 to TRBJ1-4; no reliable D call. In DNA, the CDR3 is TGTGCCAGCAGCCAAGAACCGGTCTTGGGGGAAAAACTGTTTTTT. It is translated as CASSQEPVLGEKLFF.